This TCR beta chain came from a study of blood T cell repertoires in COVID-19. Study overall: From T cells, B-cell-depleted T cells, or PBMCs came the material, which was cDNA or gDNA.

Germline V gene sequence: CDR1 MNHEY, CDR2 SVGAGI. V lost 5 bases to trimming and J lost 5 bases, with 17 bases between them. The CDR3 spans 15 residues. In the authors' workflow: Nucleated cell counts were estimated from reference gene primer amplification. The data were produced by immunoSEQ multiplex PCR, yet TCRdb's version contains in-frame clones alone and is incomplete. That table is the source of V, J and clone size, and D and trimming were worked out from the DNA. The table lists 250,000 to 350,000 clones, 75% to 95% of them singletons, with about 6.8% in the top ten. Sequenced: peripheral blood. The receptor was isolated from a woman aged 30 to 39 with COVID-19, enrolled during active disease. The V gene is TRBV6-5, the J gene TRBJ2-3; D is unresolved. For the CDR3, the DNA is TGTGCCAGCAGTCCCCCTGCCGCAACCGGAGATACGCAGTATTTT. Encoded protein: CASSPPAATGDTQYF.